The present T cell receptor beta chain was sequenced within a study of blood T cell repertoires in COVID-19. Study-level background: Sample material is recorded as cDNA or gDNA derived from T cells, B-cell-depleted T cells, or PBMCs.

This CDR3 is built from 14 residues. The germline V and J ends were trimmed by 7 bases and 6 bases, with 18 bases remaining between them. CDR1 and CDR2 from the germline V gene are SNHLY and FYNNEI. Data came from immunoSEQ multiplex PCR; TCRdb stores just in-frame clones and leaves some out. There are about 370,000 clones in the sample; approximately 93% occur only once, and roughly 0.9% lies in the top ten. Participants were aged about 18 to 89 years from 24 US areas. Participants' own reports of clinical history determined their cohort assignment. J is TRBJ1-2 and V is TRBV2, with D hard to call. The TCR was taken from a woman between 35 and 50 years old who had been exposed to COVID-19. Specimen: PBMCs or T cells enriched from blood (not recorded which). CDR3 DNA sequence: TGTGCCAGCACCCGAACAGAGTTTGTGGATGGCTACACCTTC. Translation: CASTRTEFVDGYTF.